The TCR beta chain described here comes from a study of CD8 T cells in Susac syndrome. Sequencing of TCR beta was carried out in blood CD8+ and CD4+ T cells. The multiple sclerosis control group comprised treatment-naive patients with stable or active relapsing-remitting disease. TEMRA cells were FACS-enriched and CD8+ and CD4+ T cells negatively isolated. This clonotype was detected once. When the RNA was reverse transcribed, random hexamers were used with an input of roughly 0.5 to 1 ug. An immunoSEQ multiplex PCR amplified TCR beta CDR3 over 54 Vbeta and 13 Jbeta. TCRdb re-called the immunoSEQ multiplex PCR reads with MiXCR, one entry per CDR3 protein. The sample includes some 110,000 distinct CDR3 sequences, around 94% seen only once; the top ten take roughly 0.088%. The CDR3 loop spans 11 amino acids. Per the germline V gene, CDR1 is DFQATT and CDR2 is SNEGSKA (reference sequence). V was clipped by 3 bases and J by 5 bases, with 7 bases between them.

Sequences were obtained from CD4+ T cells from PBMCs. The receptor was isolated from a human donor with multiple sclerosis. The chain employs TRBV20-1 and TRBJ1-2, with no clear D. CDR3 sequence: CSASDSYGYTF. CDR3 DNA sequence: TGCAGTGCTAGCGATTCTTATGGCTACACCTTC.